One and the same sample provided the 21 T cell receptor beta chains below, sequenced in a study of T cell clonality in common variable immunodeficiency. Produced via immunoSEQ multiplex PCR; TCRdb's table is partial and in-frame only. The specimen has roughly 70,000 clones, none found just once. Sequences were obtained from peripheral blood mononuclear cells. The receptors were sampled from a person aged 18-70 years in good health.

Ten or more counts support this clone. The CDR3 end falls 3 residues outside the read, so it is completed with the germline J gene. The genes are TRBV7-3 and TRBJ2-3; D not certain. V gave up 2 bases and J gave up 3 bases, with 9 bases separating them. The CDR3 runs 14 residues. Germline-derived CDR1 and CDR2 are SGHTA and FQGTGA. The chain's CDR3 is CASSLSGTTDTQYF. The sequenced part of the CDR3 DNA is TGTGCCAGCAGCTTATCAGGAACAACAGATACG. The full variable domain, with the rest looked up from reference TRBV7-3 and TRBJ2-3, is GAGVSQTPSNKVTEKGKYVELRCDPISGHTALYWYRQSLGQGPEFLIYFQGTGAADDSGLPNDRFFAVRPEGSVSTLKIQRTERGDSAVYLCASSLSGTTDTQYFGPGTRLTVL.

In this sample, this clone turned up many times. The read terminates 3 residues before the CDR3 end, so the remaining end is supplied by the germline J gene. The genes are TRBV6-2 or TRBV6-3 and TRBJ1-1; D unresolved. CDR3 length: 16 residues. Per germline, CDR1 MNHEY and CDR2 SVGEGT. V lost 0 bases and J 0 bases, leaving 11 bases between the germline ends. CDR3 region: CASSYSSRLMNTEAFF. The DNA read from the CDR3 is TGTGCCAGCAGTTACTCCTCCCGACTCATGAACACTGAA.

This clone has a count of ten or more. The CDR3 extends 3 residues past the end of the read, so its final part is completed from the germline J gene. V gene TRBV7-2 combines with J gene TRBJ2-4; 10 bases agree with TRBD2. This CDR3 is 15 amino acids long. CDR1 is SGHTA and CDR2 is FQGNSA in the germline V gene. The J segment lost 6 bases and the V segment lost 0 bases, leaving 2 bases of the junction unmatched. CDR3 sequence reads: CASSLASSGGNIQYF. The sequenced part of the CDR3 DNA is TGTGCCAGCAGCTTAGCCTCTAGCGGGGGAAACATT.

In this sample, this clone turned up many times. The CDR3 end falls 3 residues outside the read, so it is completed with the germline J gene. The V call is TRBV7-6, the J call TRBJ2-7; 13 bases align to TRBD2. This CDR3 is 15 amino acids long. Germline values: CDR1 SGHVS, CDR2 FNYEAQ. The J segment lost 3 bases and the V segment lost 1 base, leaving 0 bases of the junction unmatched. CDR3 protein: CASSLGTSGGYEQYF. The part of the CDR3 DNA that was read is TGTGCCAGCAGCTTAGGGACTAGCGGGGGCTACGAG.

This clone was found many times. The CDR3 is cut off 3 residues early in the read; its end comes from the germline J gene. The rearrangement uses TRBV7-6 and TRBJ2-7, with D tentatively TRBD1 (6 bases). V was shortened by 4 bases and J by 0 bases, with 7 bases between the two germline ends. This CDR3 is 13 amino acids long. The germline CDR1 and CDR2 sequences are SGHVS and FNYEAQ. The covered CDR3 bases are TGTGCCAGCAGCTACAGGGTCTCCTACGAG. This translates into CASSYRVSYE. The full CDR3 protein is CASSYRVSYEQYF. Full variable domain (missing parts from reference TRBV7-6 and TRBJ2-7): GAGVSQSPRYKVTKRGQDVALRCDPISGHVSLYWYRQALGQGPEFLTYFNYEAQQDKSGLPNDRFSAERPEGSISTLTIQRTEQRDSAMYRCASSYRVSYEQYFGPGTRLTVT.

This clone was seen at least ten times. The read terminates 3 residues before the CDR3 end, so the remaining end is supplied by the germline J gene. J is TRBJ2-1 and V is TRBV6-1, with TRBD2 matching 12 bases. This CDR3 is built from 16 residues. J gave up 6 bases and V 4 bases, and 7 bases lay outside the gene matches. The germline V gene encodes CDR1 MNHNS and CDR2 SASEGT. This chain's CDR3 is CASSGLTSGSLNEQFF. The sequenced CDR3 bases are TGTGCCAGCAGTGGACTGACTAGCGGGAGTCTCAATGAG.

This clone has ten or more counts. The DNA ends 3 residues before the CDR3 does, and the rest of the CDR3 is filled in from the germline J gene. The chain couples TRBV2 to TRBJ1-4, with 9 nucleotides matching TRBD1. The CDR3 loop spans 14 amino acids. Germline-derived CDR1 and CDR2 are SNHLY and FYNNEI. The trim removed 6 bases at V and 7 bases at J, leaving 6 bases unmatched. The CDR3 DNA, read in part, is TGTGCCAGCAGACTACAGGGGGCCTTTGAAAAA. Its protein product is CASRLQGAFEK. The whole CDR3 sequence reads CASRLQGAFEKLFF.

This clone was recorded at least ten times. The read terminates 3 residues before the CDR3 end, so the remaining end is supplied by the germline J gene. This rearrangement joins TRBV19 to TRBJ2-3; TRBD2 matches 7 bases. The germline gives CDR1 LNHDA, CDR2 SQIVND (reference sequence). The CDR3 consists of 16 residues. Trimming at V came to 3 bases and at J to 2 bases, leaving 8 bases not matched to a gene. Here the CDR3 reads CASSIGASGNTDTQYF. Incomplete CDR3 DNA: TGTGCCAGTAGTATTGGGGCTAGCGGAAACACAGATACG.

Notes on this clone: The CDR3 goes on 3 residues after the read ends, and that part is filled in from the germline J gene. The chain links TRBV30 to TRBJ2-3; 7 bases align to TRBD2. This CDR3 spans 19 amino acids. Germline trimming cut 0 bases from V and 1 base from J; bases unmatched to any gene: 16. Germline V gene sequence: CDR1 GTSNPN, CDR2 SVGIG (reference sequence). This chain's CDR3 is CAWSVLGYGGRYGTDTQYF. The covered CDR3 bases are TGTGCCTGGAGTGTACTGGGGTACGGGGGGAGGTACGGCACAGATACG.

This clone was counted many times. The read stops 3 residues short of the end of the CDR3; the missing end is completed from the germline J gene. The V call is TRBV4-2, the J call TRBJ2-7; 8 bases are a match to TRBD2. The CDR3 is 18 amino acids. Germline V CDR1 and CDR2: LGHNA, YNFKEQ. V shed 2 bases and J 1 base; nucleotides not matched to a gene: 13. The sequenced CDR3 bases are TGTGCCAGCAGCCAATCTGAAGCGGGAGCCCACCCATCCTACGAG. As protein: CASSQSEAGAHPSYE. The whole CDR3 region reads CASSQSEAGAHPSYEQYF.

This clone has ten or more counts. The read stops 3 residues short of the end of the CDR3; the missing end is completed from the germline J gene. This sequence joins TRBV18 and TRBJ2-6; TRBD1 matches 7 bases. Germline V gene sequence: CDR1 KGHSH, CDR2 LQKENI. The junction had 7 bases not matched to a gene; V was cut back by 6 bases and J by 5 bases. This CDR3 has 15 residues. The sequenced part of the CDR3 DNA is TGTGCCAGCTCCCCCGGCAGGGGGTGGGCCAACGTC. Protein product: CASSPGRGWANV. From start to end, the CDR3 is CASSPGRGWANVLTF. Combining the CDR3 with reference TRBV18 and TRBJ2-6 gives the whole variable domain NAGVMQNPRHLVRRRGQEARLRCSPMKGHSHVYWYRQLPEEGLKFMVYLQKENIIDESGMPKERFSAEFPKEGPSILRIQQVVRGDSAAYFCASSPGRGWANVLTFGAGSRLTVL.

This clone was seen ten or more times. The read falls 3 residues short of the CDR3 end, and the missing part is taken from the germline J gene. This rearrangement joins TRBV2 to TRBJ1-1; 9 nucleotides match TRBD1. Germline CDR1 reads SNHLY; CDR2 reads FYNNEI. With 7 bases clipped from V and 5 bases from J, the junction kept 8 bases outside the gene matches. The CDR3 is 14 amino acids. Here the CDR3 reads CASTHRGRRTEAFF. The sequenced CDR3 bases are TGTGCCAGCACTCACAGGGGGCGCCGTACTGAA.

This clone came up many times. The CDR3 extends 3 residues past the end of the read, so its final part is completed from the germline J gene. The rearrangement uses TRBV18 and TRBJ1-4; TRBD1 matches at 9 bases. The CDR3 runs 16 residues. Germline CDR1 is KGHSH and CDR2 is LQKENI. The J segment lost 4 bases and the V segment lost 4 bases, leaving 7 bases of the junction unmatched. The CDR3 sequence: CASSLDRGWDNEKLFF. The covered CDR3 bases are TGTGCCAGCTCACTGGACAGGGGATGGGATAATGAAAAA. The full variable domain, rest sourced from reference TRBV18 and TRBJ1-4, is NAGVMQNPRHLVRRRGQEARLRCSPMKGHSHVYWYRQLPEEGLKFMVYLQKENIIDESGMPKERFSAEFPKEGPSILRIQQVVRGDSAAYFCASSLDRGWDNEKLFFGSGTQLSVL.

This clone came up many times. Read coverage stops 3 residues before the CDR3 terminus; the germline J gene supplies the remainder. V gene TRBV14 combines with J gene TRBJ1-4; a possible D gene is TRBD1 (5 bases). Trimming pared 1 base from V and 8 bases from J, leaving 14 bases between. The CDR3 runs to 15 residues. Germline CDR1 reads SGHDN; CDR2 reads FVKESK. The CDR3 DNA, read in part, is TGTGCCAGCAGCCAAGGTCCGGACAAGGTGGAAAAA. It codes for CASSQGPDKVEK. The entire CDR3 sequence reads CASSQGPDKVEKLFF.

At least ten counts were recorded for this clone. The DNA ends 3 residues before the CDR3 does, and the rest of the CDR3 is filled in from the germline J gene. The chain links TRBV10-1 to TRBJ2-3, with 9 bases identical to TRBD1. The CDR3 runs 17 residues. V lost 1 base to trimming and J lost 0 bases; unmatched junction nucleotides: 5. Per the germline V gene, CDR1 is WNHNN and CDR2 is SYGVQD (reference sequence). Partial CDR3 DNA: TGCGCCAGCAGTGAGTACGGGACAGGGACAAGCACAGATACG. This gives the protein CASSEYGTGTSTDT. The whole CDR3 protein is CASSEYGTGTSTDTQYF.

This clone was seen at least ten times. Read sequence stops 3 residues before the CDR3 end, and the germline J gene provides the missing end. V is TRBV20-1 and J is TRBJ2-2; D is ambiguous. Trimming shortened V by 0 bases and J by 2 bases, and 4 bases separated the two germline ends. The CDR3 sequence is 13 residues long. Germline CDR1 DFQATT, CDR2 SNEGSKA (reference sequence). CDR3 bases read: TGCAGTGCTAGAGAGCGAAACACCGGGGAG. Encoded protein: CSARERNTGE. In full, the CDR3 reads CSARERNTGELFF.

This clone was recorded many times. The sequenced fragment ends 3 residues before the CDR3 boundary, so the rest is inferred from the germline J gene. The chain combines TRBV29-1 with TRBJ2-1; 7 bases match TRBD2. Germline lookup yields CDR1 SQVTM and CDR2 ANQGSEA. The CDR3 runs 15 residues. With 1 base clipped from V and 8 bases from J, the junction kept 11 bases outside the gene matches. CDR3: CSVEGEGFWGDEQFF. CDR3 bases read: TGCAGCGTTGAAGGGGAGGGGTTCTGGGGCGATGAG.

This clone has ten or more counts. The read ends 3 residues before the CDR3 terminus; that terminus is restored from the germline J gene. The chain is built from TRBV14 and TRBJ2-7, with unresolved D. The V end was cut by 4 bases, the J end by 1 base, with 5 bases between. Germline CDR1 and CDR2: SGHDN and FVKESK. The CDR3 extends over 12 amino acids. CDR3 bases read: TGTGCCAGCAGCCTAAAATCCTACGAG. Residues: CASSLKSYE. The whole CDR3 protein reads CASSLKSYEQYF. The variable domain in full, with the rest retrieved from reference TRBV14 and TRBJ2-7, is EAGVTQFPSHSVIEKGQTVTLRCDPISGHDNLYWYRRVMGKEIKFLLHFVKESKQDESGMPNNRFLAERTGGTYSTLKVQPAELEDSGVYFCASSLKSYEQYFGPGTRLTVT.

This clone was found many times. The DNA ends 3 residues before the CDR3 does, and the rest of the CDR3 is filled in from the germline J gene. V gene TRBV20-1 combines with J gene TRBJ2-3, with TRBD2 matching 14 bases. Per the germline V gene, CDR1 is DFQATT and CDR2 is SNEGSKA (reference sequence). After removal of 3 bases from V and 6 bases from J, the junction contained 14 bases not matched to a gene. The CDR3 runs to 18 residues. CDR3 bases read: TGCAGTGCTAGGGGACTAGCGGGGGAGATGGCCGGAGGCGATACG. Protein sequence: CSARGLAGEMAGGDT. The whole CDR3 sequence is CSARGLAGEMAGGDTQYF.

Many counts were recorded for this clone. The missing CDR3 end, 3 residues past where the read stops, is filled in from the germline J gene. The V and J genes are TRBV20-1 and TRBJ1-1; D remains unclear. There are 11 residues in the CDR3. The V end was cut by 6 bases, the J end by 1 base, with 6 bases between. From germline, CDR1 is DFQATT and CDR2 SNEGSKA (reference sequence). Incomplete CDR3 DNA: TGCAGTGCGAGCCAGAACACTGAA. Protein sequence: CSASQNTE. In full, the CDR3 reads CSASQNTEAFF.

This clone was counted at least ten times. The CDR3 is cut off 3 residues early in the read; its end comes from the germline J gene. The V gene is TRBV19, the J gene TRBJ2-1; D possibly corresponds to TRBD2 (6 bases). Germline V gene sequence: CDR1 LNHDA, CDR2 SQIVND (reference sequence). The V end was cut by 0 bases, the J end by 0 bases, with 6 bases between. The CDR3 loop spans 15 amino acids. The CDR3 loop reads CASSIETSSYNEQFF. The part of the CDR3 DNA that was read is TGTGCCAGTAGTATAGAGACTAGCTCCTACAATGAG.